This T cell receptor beta chain is drawn from a study of blood T cell repertoires in COVID-19. Study-level information: Nucleic acid was either cDNA or gDNA, and it came from T cells, B-cell-depleted T cells, or PBMCs.

Recruitment covered about 25 US areas and drew participants whose ages spanned about 18 to 89 years. Cohort placement rested on clinical history that participants reported themselves. This CDR3 comprises 12 residues. Trimming pared 6 bases from V and 8 bases from J, leaving 11 bases between. Germline lookup yields CDR1 ENHRY and CDR2 SYGVKD. This table comes from immunoSEQ multiplex PCR, and its TCRdb copy is limited to in-frame clones, with some not included. Altogether roughly 250,000 clones are present, approximately 91% being singletons, with the ten largest covering roughly 2.1%. The chain has TRBV10-3 and TRBJ2-1; possible D gene TRBD2, 6 bases. The clonotype comes from a woman aged 40-49 years with acute COVID-19. The material sequenced was PBMCs or T cells enriched from blood (not recorded which). The CDR3 here is CAISGTGDEQFF. The DNA of the CDR3 is TGTGCCATCAGCGGGACGGGGGATGAGCAGTTCTTC.